This entry concerns a single T cell receptor beta chain. This specimen belongs to a study of blood T cell repertoires in COVID-19. Study as a whole: Material from acute and convalescent COVID-19 was sourced from the United States, Italy and Spain. Sample material is recorded as cDNA or gDNA derived from T cells, B-cell-depleted T cells, or PBMCs.

Sequencing was performed with immunoSEQ multiplex PCR; in TCRdb, only in-frame clones are kept and a portion is missing. The table lists some 400,000 clones, 75% to 90% of them singletons. CDR3 length: 13 residues. Germline values: CDR1 SQVTM, CDR2 ANQGSEA. V was trimmed by 6 bases and J by 4 bases, leaving 13 bases between them. The gene calls are TRBV29-1 and TRBJ1-3, with a weak D call TRBD1 (5 bases). Sample: PBMCs or T cells enriched from blood (not recorded which). This receptor was taken from a man aged 30 to 39 who had recovered from COVID-19. CDR3 in DNA: TGCAGCGTCCAGGGTGTTTCGGGAAACACCATATATTTT. It encodes CSVQGVSGNTIYF.